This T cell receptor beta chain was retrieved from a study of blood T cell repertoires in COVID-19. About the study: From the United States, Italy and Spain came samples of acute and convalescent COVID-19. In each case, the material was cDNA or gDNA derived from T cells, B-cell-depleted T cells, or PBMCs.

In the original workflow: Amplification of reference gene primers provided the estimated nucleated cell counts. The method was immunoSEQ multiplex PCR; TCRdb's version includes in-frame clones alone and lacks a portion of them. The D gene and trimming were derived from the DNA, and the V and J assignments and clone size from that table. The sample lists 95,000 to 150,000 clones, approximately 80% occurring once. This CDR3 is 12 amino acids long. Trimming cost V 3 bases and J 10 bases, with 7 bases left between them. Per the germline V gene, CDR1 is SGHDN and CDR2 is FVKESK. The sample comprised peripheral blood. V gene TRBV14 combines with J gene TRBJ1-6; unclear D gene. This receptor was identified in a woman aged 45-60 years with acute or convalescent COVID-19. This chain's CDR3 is CASSHPGSPLHF. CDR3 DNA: TGTGCCAGCAGCCACCCGGGGTCACCCCTCCACTTT.